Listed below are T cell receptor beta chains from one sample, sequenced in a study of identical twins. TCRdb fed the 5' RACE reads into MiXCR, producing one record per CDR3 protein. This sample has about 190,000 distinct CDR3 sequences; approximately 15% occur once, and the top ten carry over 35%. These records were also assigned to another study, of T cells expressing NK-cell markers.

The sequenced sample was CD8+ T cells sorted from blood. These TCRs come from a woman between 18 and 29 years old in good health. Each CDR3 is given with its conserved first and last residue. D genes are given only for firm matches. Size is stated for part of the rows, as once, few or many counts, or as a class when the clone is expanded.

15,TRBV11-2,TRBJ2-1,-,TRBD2,TGTGCCAGCAGCTTAAATGGCGGGGGGGCCGCTGAGCAGTTCTTC,CASSLNGGGAAEQFF
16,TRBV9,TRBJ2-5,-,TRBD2,TGTGCCAGCAGCGTAACGGCGCGGGGGGGCCAAGAGACCCAGTACTTC,CASSVTARGGQETQYF
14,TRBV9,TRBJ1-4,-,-,TGTGCCAGCAGCGTAGGCAGGGGAAATGAAAAACTGTTTTTT,CASSVGRGNEKLFF
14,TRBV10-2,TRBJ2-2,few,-,TGCGCCAGCATTGGAGGGATTGGCACCGGGGAGCTGTTTTTT,CASIGGIGTGELFF
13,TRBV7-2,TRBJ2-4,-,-,TGTGCCAGCAGTTACCCGGGGGCGAACATTCAGTACTTC,CASSYPGANIQYF
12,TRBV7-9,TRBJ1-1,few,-,TGTGCCAGCAGCTCGGGACGTTTTGAAGCTTTCTTT,CASSSGRFEAFF
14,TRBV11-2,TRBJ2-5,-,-,TGTGCCAGCAGCGTAACAGCGTACCAAGAGACCCAGTACTTC,CASSVTAYQETQYF
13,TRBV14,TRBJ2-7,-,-,TGTGCCAGCAGCCAATTTAGCGCCGCCGTGCAGTACTTC,CASSQFSAAVQYF
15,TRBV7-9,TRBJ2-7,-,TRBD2,TGTGCCAGCAGCTTAGTACTAGCGGGCGCCTACGAGCAGTACTTC,CASSLVLAGAYEQYF
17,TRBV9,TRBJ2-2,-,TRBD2,TGTGCCAGCAGCGGGATCGGTAGCGGGAGGGCCCCCGGGGAGCTGTTTTTT,CASSGIGSGRAPGELFF
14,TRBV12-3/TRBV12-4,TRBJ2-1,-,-,TGTGCCAGCAGTTTGGGGACCCTCGGCAATGAGCAGTTCTTC,CASSLGTLGNEQFF
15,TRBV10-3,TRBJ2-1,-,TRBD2,TGTGCCATCAGGGATAGCGGGAATCCCTACAATGAGCAGTTCTTC,CAIRDSGNPYNEQFF
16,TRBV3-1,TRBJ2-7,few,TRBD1,TGTGCCAGCAGCCAAGACCGGACAGGGTTTACCTACGAGCAGTACTTC,CASSQDRTGFTYEQYF
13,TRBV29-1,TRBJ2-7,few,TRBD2,TGCAGCGTTGAAGGAGCGGGAGGGCCTCTACAGTACTTC,CSVEGAGGPLQYF
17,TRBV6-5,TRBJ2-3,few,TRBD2,TGTGCCAGCAGTTTTTCCCCGGGACTAAGTAGCACAGATACGCAGTATTTT,CASSFSPGLSSTDTQYF
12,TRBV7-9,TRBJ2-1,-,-,TGTGCCAGCAGCTCAGGGTTGGGTGAGCAGTTCTTC,CASSSGLGEQFF
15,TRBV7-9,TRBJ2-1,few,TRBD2,TGTGCCAGCAGTCCTCGACTAGCGGGAGAAGGGGAGCAGTTCTTC,CASSPRLAGEGEQFF
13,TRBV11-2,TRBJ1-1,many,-,TGTGCCAGCAGCGCGACAGTGAACACTGAAGCTTTCTTT,CASSATVNTEAFF
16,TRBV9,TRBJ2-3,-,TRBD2,TGTGCCAGCAGCGTAGACATAGCGGGAGATGGTGATACGCAGTATTTT,CASSVDIAGDGDTQYF
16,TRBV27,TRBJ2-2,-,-,TGTGCCAGCAGTCCCCTCAGGGGCCAAAACACCGGGGAGCTGTTTTTT,CASSPLRGQNTGELFF
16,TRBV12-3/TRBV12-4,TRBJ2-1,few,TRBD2,TGTGCCAGCAGTAGCCAGCGGGAGGGCCAAGGGAATGAGCAGTTCTTC,CASSSQREGQGNEQFF
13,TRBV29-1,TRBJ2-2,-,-,TGCAGTTCCGCTACAACGGGATCCGGGGAGCTGTTTTTT,CSSATTGSGELFF
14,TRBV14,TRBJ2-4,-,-,TGTGCCAGCAGGGCCAGCGGTGCCTGGAACATTCAGTACTTC,CASRASGAWNIQYF
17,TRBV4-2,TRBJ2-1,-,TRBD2,TGTGCCAGCAGCCCGGAGCTAGCGGAGGGATGGTACAATGAGCAGTTCTTC,CASSPELAEGWYNEQFF
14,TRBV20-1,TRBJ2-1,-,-,TGCAGTGCTAGAGATTTCTCGGCTTACAATGAGCAGTTCTTC,CSARDFSAYNEQFF
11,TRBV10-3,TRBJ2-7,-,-,TGTGCCTCCGGGGAGACCTACGAGCAGTACTTC,CASGETYEQYF
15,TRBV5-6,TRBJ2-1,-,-,TGTGCCAGCCAGCTTGGGAGATCGGTGCCCAATGAGCAGTTCTTC,CASQLGRSVPNEQFF
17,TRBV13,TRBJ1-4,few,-,TGTGCCAGCAGCTCACCCTCGTCGGCTTCGGCTAATGAAAAACTGTTTTTT,CASSSPSSASANEKLFF
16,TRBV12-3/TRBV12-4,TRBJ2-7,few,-,TGTGCCAGCAGTTTAACGTGGTGGTCAGCGACGAACGAGCAGTACTTC,CASSLTWWSATNEQYF
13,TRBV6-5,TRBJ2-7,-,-,TGTGCCAGCAGTTACGGCTTAACCTACGAGCAGTACTTC,CASSYGLTYEQYF
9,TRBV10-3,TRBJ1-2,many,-,TGTGCCATCAAGGCAGCATACACCTTC,CAIKAAYTF
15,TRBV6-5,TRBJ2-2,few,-,TGTGCCAGCAGTTACGATGGGGGCGCAAACGGGGAGCTGTTTTTT,CASSYDGGANGELFF
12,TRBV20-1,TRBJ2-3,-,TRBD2,TGCAGTGCTAGGACTAGCACGGATACGCAGTATTTT,CSARTSTDTQYF
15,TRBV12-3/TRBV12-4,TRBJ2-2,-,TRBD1,TGTGCCAGCAGTGGGGGACAGGGCAACACCGGGGAGCTGTTTTTT,CASSGGQGNTGELFF
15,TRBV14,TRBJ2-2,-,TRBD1,TGTGCCAGCAGTTCCGGACAGGGTACGACCGGGGAGCTGTTTTTT,CASSSGQGTTGELFF
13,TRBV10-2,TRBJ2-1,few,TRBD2,TGCGCCAGCAGTGGGACTAGGGCCAATGAGCAGTTCTTC,CASSGTRANEQFF
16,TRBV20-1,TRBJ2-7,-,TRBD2,TGCAGTGCTAGTGGTAGCGGGGGGCACAGCTCCTACGAGCAGTACTTC,CSASGSGGHSSYEQYF
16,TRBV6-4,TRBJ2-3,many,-,TGTGCCAGCAGTGACTCAGCGAGCGGGAGCACAGATACGCAGTATTTT,CASSDSASGSTDTQYF
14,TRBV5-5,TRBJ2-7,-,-,TGTGCCAGCAGCTTCGGGGATCTGCCCTACGAGCAGTACTTC,CASSFGDLPYEQYF
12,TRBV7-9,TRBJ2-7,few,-,TGTGCCAGCAGTGAGGGGTTGTACGAGCAGTACTTC,CASSEGLYEQYF
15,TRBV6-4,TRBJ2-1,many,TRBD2,TGTGCCAGCAGTGGAACTAGCGGGAGCGGGGATGAGCAGTTCTTC,CASSGTSGSGDEQFF
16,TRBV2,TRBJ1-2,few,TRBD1,TGTGCCAACCCGTACGTCCCGGGACAGATAAACTATGGCTACACCTTC,CANPYVPGQINYGYTF
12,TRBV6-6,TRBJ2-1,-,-,TGTGCCAGCAGGAACGGTTTGGACCCCCAGTTCTTC,CASRNGLDPQFF
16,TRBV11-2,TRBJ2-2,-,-,TGTGCCAGCAGCTTAGCGATGACAGGGAACACCGGGGAGCTGTTTTTT,CASSLAMTGNTGELFF
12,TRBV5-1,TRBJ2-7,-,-,TGCGCCAGCAGCATAGGGGCCTACGAGCAGTACTTC,CASSIGAYEQYF
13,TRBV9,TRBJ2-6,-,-,TGTGCCAGCGATCGGCCCGGGGCCAACGTCCTGACTTTC,CASDRPGANVLTF
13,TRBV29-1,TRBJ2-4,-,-,TGCAGCGTCGGACACCACTTGGTTAACATTCAGTACTTC,CSVGHHLVNIQYF
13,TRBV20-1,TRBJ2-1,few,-,TGCAGTTCCTCAGGGGAGGACGACAATGAGCAGTTCTTC,CSSSGEDDNEQFF
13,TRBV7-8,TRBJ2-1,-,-,TGTGCCAGCAGCTCGCAACCGCGCGGGGTGCAGTTCTTC,CASSSQPRGVQFF
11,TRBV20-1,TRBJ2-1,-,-,TGCAGTGCAATCCTATACAATGAGCAGTTCTTC,CSAILYNEQFF
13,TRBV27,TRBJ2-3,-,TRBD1,TGTGCCAGCAGTTTTCTTGAGGACAGGACGCAGTATTTT,CASSFLEDRTQYF